The present T cell receptor (beta chain) was sequenced within a study of radiotherapy plus CTLA-4 blockade in lung cancer. Using immunoSEQ multiplex PCR, the repertoire was profiled, and TCRdb retains in-frame clones only, with some absent. Of 35,000 to 40,000 clones in the sample, approximately 86% are singletons; the top ten hold 20% to 25%. As to this clone: The target antigen is unknown. The same CDR3 can be traced to other DNA sequences in this sample.

The CDR3 contains 13 residues. With 8 bases clipped from V and 4 bases from J, the junction kept 7 bases outside the gene matches. Regarding the study as a whole: Best predicting response, reportedly, were early blood T cell clone dynamics, with interferon-beta. Radiotherapy plus ipilimumab was followed by expansion in blood of tumor-derived TCR clones.

Patients in the study, people with chemo-refractory metastatic non-small-cell lung cancer, received focal radiation plus ipilimumab CTLA-4 blockade. This chain uses TRBV23-1 with TRBJ2-7, with 8 bases aligning to TRBD2. TRBV23-1 is noted as an ORF with a role that remains uncertain. The origin of this receptor is a human donor with non-small cell lung cancer whose response to radiotherapy plus ipilimumab could not be evaluated. The sequenced sample was peripheral blood, obtained from a patient treated with radiotherapy plus ipilimumab. The CDR3 bases are TGCGCCAGCCTACGGGGGGGACAATACGAGCAGTACTTC. Encoded protein: CASLRGGQYEQYF.